The 23 T cell receptor beta chains reported below all come from one sample, sequenced in a study of blood T cell repertoires in COVID-19. Produced via immunoSEQ multiplex PCR; TCRdb's table is partial and in-frame only. The table records about 160,000 clones, around 85% of them present only once. The sample was peripheral blood. These receptors came from a man at least 80 years old with COVID-19, enrolled during active disease.

The chain uses TRBV6-2 or TRBV6-3 and TRBJ2-7; D is perhaps TRBD1 (5 bases). This CDR3 has 15 residues. Germline assignment: CDR1 MNHEY and CDR2 SVGEGT. The germline V and J ends were trimmed by 2 bases and 2 bases, with 13 bases remaining between them. In DNA, the CDR3 is TGTGCCAGCAGTTACCCGTCCGCAGGGACCTACGAGCAGTACTTC. It yields the protein CASSYPSAGTYEQYF.

The genes are TRBV5-4 and TRBJ2-5, with TRBD1 matching over 9 bases. This CDR3 is built from 14 residues. Germline CDR1 SGHNT, CDR2 YYREEE (reference sequence). V was pared by 5 bases and J by 4 bases, with 6 bases of the junction left unmatched. CDR3: CASRSDRGGETQYF. The DNA of the CDR3 is TGTGCCAGCAGATCGGACAGGGGCGGAGAGACCCAGTACTTC.

This chain joins TRBV7-7 and TRBJ2-2, with TRBD2 matching over 8 bases. V lost 5 bases, J lost 4 bases, and 3 bases stayed unmatched. The CDR3 has 14 residues. Germline V gene data show CDR1 as SSHAT and CDR2 as FNYEAQ (reference sequence). The CDR3 bases are TGTGCCAGCAGCCCCGGGGGGGCCACCGGGGAGCTGTTTTTT. This codes for CASSPGGATGELFF.

The chain uses TRBV6-5 and TRBJ1-2; 10 bases match TRBD1. Germline CDR1 reads MNHEY; CDR2 reads SVGAGI. V was pared by 4 bases and J by 7 bases, with 9 bases of the junction left unmatched. The length of the CDR3 is 15 residues. The CDR3 protein is CASSSRDRGVSGYTF. CDR3 nucleotide sequence: TGTGCCAGCAGTTCCCGGGACAGGGGTGTCAGTGGCTACACCTTC.

The rearrangement uses TRBV19 and TRBJ2-5; tentative D call: TRBD2 (6 bases). The CDR3 length is 13 residues. The ends were cut back, 5 bases at V and 5 bases at J, with 12 bases in the middle. The germline gives CDR1 LNHDA, CDR2 SQIVND (reference sequence). The CDR3 region is CASSADGGETQYF. CDR3 DNA: TGTGCCAGTAGTGCGGACGGAGGGGAGACCCAGTACTTC.

This clone was seen repeatedly, ten times or more. The chain carries TRBV7-9 and TRBJ2-7; no clear D gene. Germline CDR1 and CDR2: SEHNR and FQNEAQ (reference sequence). CDR3 length equals 12 residues. Trimming shortened V by 5 bases and J by 3 bases, and 8 bases separated the two germline ends. Written as DNA, the CDR3 is TGTGCCAGCAGCCCAATCGGCTACGAGCAGTACTTC. This gives the protein CASSPIGYEQYF.

The CDR3 nucleotides read TGTGCCAGCAAACTAGCGGCGAACACCGGGGAGCTGTTTTTT. Residues: CASKLAANTGELFF. The chain joins TRBV11-3 to TRBJ2-2; 8 bases match TRBD2. CDR3 length: 14 amino acids. V lost 7 bases and J lost 0; bases outside the gene matches: 1. CDR1 and CDR2 (germline): SGHNT, YENEEA.

Here the CDR3 reads CASSDSMRQDYNEQFF. CDR3 nucleotides: TGTGCCAGCAGTGACTCGATGCGACAGGACTACAATGAGCAGTTCTTC. The V and J genes are TRBV6-4 and TRBJ2-1; a possible D gene is TRBD1 (6 bases). The CDR3 is made up of 16 amino acids. With 0 bases removed from V and 3 bases from J, the gap between germline ends came to 12 bases. Germline V gene lookup returns CDR1 MRHNA and CDR2 SNTAGT.

V usage is TRBV5-1 and J usage is TRBJ1-1, with 7 bases lining up with TRBD1. Trimming removed 7 bases from V and 8 bases from J; junction bases left unmatched: 5. The germline CDR1 and CDR2 sequences are SGHRS and YFSETQ. The CDR3 is made up of 11 amino acids. The DNA for the CDR3 is TGCGCCAGCCAGGGGGATGTCGAAGCTTTCTTT. Amino acid sequence: CASQGDVEAFF.

The chain joins TRBV6-5 to TRBJ2-7; D call uncertain. The germline V gene encodes CDR1 MNHEY and CDR2 SVGAGI. Trimming took off 5 bases at V and 2 bases at J, with 13 bases between the two ends. The CDR3 length is 14 residues. CDR3 DNA: TGTGCCAGCAGTCTCAGTACAGTCCCCTACGAGCAGTACTTC. Its translation: CASSLSTVPYEQYF.

V is TRBV19 and J is TRBJ2-7, with 7 bases matching TRBD1. The V gene's germline CDR1 is LNHDA and CDR2 SQIVND (reference sequence). The length of the CDR3 is 14 residues. The J segment lost 4 bases and the V segment lost 3 bases, leaving 6 bases of the junction unmatched. The CDR3 DNA reads TGTGCCAGTAGTATTTACCGGACAGGATACGAGCAGTACTTC. Residues: CASSIYRTGYEQYF.

The chain is built from TRBV10-3 and TRBJ2-7, with a tentative D call TRBD1 (5 bases). CDR1 is ENHRY, CDR2 SYGVKD, per germline. The CDR3 loop spans 13 amino acids. The V gene lost 6 bases and the J gene lost 0 bases, with 9 bases spanning the gap. CDR3 in DNA: TGTGCCATCAGACAGGAGAGCTCCTACGAGCAGTACTTC. Protein sequence: CAIRQESSYEQYF.

This clone has just a few counts. The CDR3 bases are TGTGCCAGCAGCTTGGGACAGGGTGACTCTGGAAACACCATATATTTT. Protein: CASSLGQGDSGNTIYF. The chain has TRBV7-3 and TRBJ1-3, with 9 bases identical to TRBD1. From germline, CDR1 is SGHTA and CDR2 FQGTGA. The CDR3 is 16 amino acids. V was clipped by 3 bases and J by 0 bases; unmatched bases: 3.

The CDR3 here is CASGPSGTGASGYTF. The CDR3 coding sequence is TGTGCTAGTGGTCCCTCCGGGACAGGGGCATCTGGCTACACCTTC. This chain joins TRBV12-5 and TRBJ1-2, with 10 bases that match TRBD1. The CDR3 has 15 amino acids. Germline CDR1 and CDR2: LGHNT and FRNRAP. The J segment lost 7 bases and the V segment lost 5 bases, leaving 10 bases of the junction unmatched.

The chain links TRBV10-3 to TRBJ1-5, with 9 bases that match TRBD1. Trimming cost V 6 bases and J 1 base; bases outside gene matches: 4. Per germline, CDR1 ENHRY and CDR2 SYGVKD. This CDR3 has 15 residues. CDR3 residues: CAISGQGLSNQPQHF. CDR3 DNA: TGTGCCATCAGCGGACAGGGGCTAAGCAATCAGCCCCAGCATTTT.

This chain links TRBV6-5 with TRBJ2-3; TRBD2 is a possible D gene (5 bases). V was shortened by 6 bases and J by 3 bases, with 10 bases between the two germline ends. The CDR3 runs 13 residues. Germline V gene data show CDR1 as MNHEY and CDR2 as SVGAGI. The CDR3 reads CASSAPGTDTQYF. The CDR3 region has the DNA TGTGCCAGCAGCGCACCGGGGACAGATACGCAGTATTTT.

The chain links TRBV5-4 to TRBJ2-2, with 11 bases identical to TRBD2. Germline CDR1 reads SGHNT; CDR2 reads YYREEE (reference sequence). The CDR3 spans 17 residues. V shed 4 bases, J shed 7 bases, and the junction held 12 bases outside the gene matches. Here the CDR3 reads CASSPGLAGLQGGELFF. Here the CDR3 DNA reads TGTGCCAGCAGCCCTGGACTAGCGGGTCTCCAGGGCGGGGAGCTGTTTTTT.

The chain couples TRBV12-5 to TRBJ2-5; 7 nucleotides line up with TRBD1. Germline CDR1 reads LGHNT; CDR2 reads FRNRAP. The CDR3 covers 13 residues. J lost 5 bases, V lost 6 bases, and 6 bases had no gene match. Written as DNA, the CDR3 is TGTGCTAGTGGCCGACAGGGCCGGGAGACCCAGTACTTC. Its protein product is CASGRQGRETQYF.

The count of this clone is one. The chain recombines TRBV2 with TRBJ1-4; D ambiguous. CDR3 size: 14 residues. Trimming stripped 7 bases from V and 8 bases from J, with 17 bases between. CDR1 and CDR2 (germline): SNHLY, FYNNEI. The CDR3 protein is CASTANGSEEKLFF. CDR3 DNA sequence: TGTGCCAGCACCGCAAATGGAAGCGAGGAAAAACTGTTTTTT. Using reference TRBV2 and TRBJ1-4 for the parts outside the CDR3, the full variable domain is EPEVTQTPSHQVTQMGQEVILRCVPISNHLYFYWYRQILGQKVEFLVSFYNNEISEKSEIFDDQFSVERPDGSNFTLKIRSTKLEDSAMYFCASTANGSEEKLFFGSGTQLSVL.

The V call is TRBV2, the J call TRBJ1-6; 8 bases are shared with TRBD1. This CDR3 comprises 15 residues. Germline values: CDR1 SNHLY, CDR2 FYNNEI. V gave up 5 bases and J gave up 10 bases; unmatched junction bases: 10. CDR3: CASSPRQGSGSPLHF. The DNA of the CDR3 is TGTGCCAGCAGTCCTCGACAGGGGTCGGGGTCACCCCTCCACTTT.

This clone occurred once. The rearrangement joins TRBV7-8 to TRBJ1-4, with no clear D. V was trimmed by 3 bases and J by 2 bases, leaving 10 bases between them. Germline CDR1 SGHVS, CDR2 FQNEAQ. CDR3 length: 15 residues. CDR3 sequence: CASSFSRLTNEKLFF. CDR3 sequence (DNA): TGTGCCAGCAGCTTCTCCCGACTTACTAATGAAAAACTGTTTTTT.

The chain carries TRBV11-3 and TRBJ2-7; 11 bases fit TRBD2. V trimming: 1 base; J trimming: 4 bases; junction bases outside the gene matches: 3. CDR3 size: 15 residues. Germline V CDR1 and CDR2: SGHNT, YENEEA. The CDR3 coding sequence is TGTGCCAGCAGCTTAGTAGCGGGGGGGATTTACGAGCAGTACTTC. Protein: CASSLVAGGIYEQYF.

The chain uses TRBV5-1 and TRBJ2-2, with 8 positions matching TRBD2. Germline V gene data show CDR1 as SGHRS and CDR2 as YFSETQ. The V gene end was trimmed by 1 base and the J gene end by 4 bases; junction bases not matched to a gene: 3. This CDR3 has 15 amino acids. The CDR3: CASSLNRGGTGELFF. CDR3 DNA sequence: TGCGCCAGCAGCTTGAACCGGGGGGGCACCGGGGAGCTGTTTTTT.